Shown below are 8 T cell receptor beta chains from a single sample sequenced in a study of blood T cell repertoires in COVID-19. Assay used: immunoSEQ multiplex PCR; TCRdb lists only in-frame clones, some missing. The sample carries 20,000 to 30,000 clones, less than 85% recorded once. The sequenced sample consisted of peripheral blood. The receptors were sampled from a human donor in a cohort sampled during active COVID-19.

The genes are TRBV3-1 (or the pseudogene TRBV3-2) and TRBJ1-1; D remains unclear. CDR3 size: 13 residues. Germline V gene sequence: CDR1 LGHDT, CDR2 YNNKEL (reference sequence). Trimming cost V 1 base and J 6 bases, with 9 bases left between them. The CDR3 DNA sequence: TGTGCCAGCAGCCAAGGGGGAGTGGCTGAAGCTTTCTTT. It is translated as CASSQGGVAEAFF.

The CDR3 is CASNRDSSGANVLTF. The CDR3 region has the DNA TGTGCCAGTAACCGGGACAGCTCTGGGGCCAACGTCCTGACTTTC. V usage is TRBV19 and J usage is TRBJ2-6; 7 positions match TRBD1. Germline V CDR1 and CDR2: LNHDA, SQIVND (reference sequence). The V gene end was trimmed by 7 bases and the J gene end by 0 bases; junction bases not matched to a gene: 3. This CDR3 has 15 amino acids.

This chain uses TRBV10-3 with TRBJ2-7; no firm D call. Germline V CDR1 and CDR2: ENHRY, SYGVKD. This CDR3 region has 14 residues. Trimming removed 2 bases at V and 6 bases at J, with 14 bases between. The CDR3 protein is CAISETVPAGEQYF. CDR3 sequence (DNA): TGTGCCATCAGTGAGACAGTTCCTGCCGGCGAGCAGTACTTC.

The rearrangement uses TRBV7-9 and TRBJ1-1; weak D call: TRBD1 (6 bases). V was cut by 3 bases and J by 4 bases, with 9 bases left in between. Germline CDR1 reads SEHNR; CDR2 reads FQNEAQ (reference sequence). This CDR3 region has 13 residues. CDR3 DNA sequence: TGTGCCAGCAGCTTCAGAGGGGGCACTGAAGCTTTCTTT. Translated: CASSFRGGTEAFF. Together with reference TRBV7-9 and TRBJ1-1, the CDR3 gives the full variable domain: DTGVSQNPRHKITKRGQNVTFRCDPISEHNRLYWYRQTLGQGPEFLTYFQNEAQLEKSRLLSDRFSAERPKGSFSTLEIQRTEQGDSAMYLCASSFRGGTEAFFGQGTRLTVV.

This chain uses TRBV11-2 with TRBJ2-1, with TRBD2 matching 7 bases. Germline CDR1 SGHAT, CDR2 FQNNGV. V lost 1 base to trimming and J lost 7 bases; unmatched junction nucleotides: 7. The CDR3 is 15 residues long. The CDR3 sequence is CASSLGGGKGNEQFF. The CDR3 DNA reads as TGTGCCAGCAGCTTAGGGGGGGGTAAAGGTAATGAGCAGTTCTTC.

The chain couples TRBV9 to TRBJ2-1; TRBD2 agrees at 7 bases. V trimming: 3 bases; J trimming: 6 bases; junction bases outside the gene matches: 3. In germline, CDR1 is SGDLS, CDR2 YYNGEE. The CDR3 is 13 amino acids. The CDR3, as DNA: TGTGCCAGCAGCGCTACTAGCGCCAATGAGCAGTTCTTC. Protein: CASSATSANEQFF.

The rearrangement joins TRBV6-5 to TRBJ1-1; D is unresolved. Trimming took 6 bases from V and 4 from J, leaving 15 bases between them. Germline CDR1 is MNHEY and CDR2 is SVGAGI. The CDR3 has 14 amino acids. The CDR3 sequence is CASSDRGVITEAFF. As DNA, the CDR3 is TGTGCCAGCAGCGATCGAGGTGTGATCACTGAAGCTTTCTTT.

Only one count was recorded for this clone. The chain combines TRBV18 with TRBJ2-5; 7 nucleotides align to TRBD1. Germline values: CDR1 KGHSH, CDR2 LQKENI. The CDR3 runs 14 residues. V trimming: 8 bases; J trimming: 0 bases; junction bases outside the gene matches: 6. The CDR3 spells CASNRQGNQETQYF. CDR3 in DNA: TGTGCCAGCAACAGACAGGGAAACCAAGAGACCCAGTACTTC.